The entry below gives a single TCR beta chain sequence along with its context. Its antigen remains undetermined. Nothing much larger sits one base from this clone, and base qualities are not available. This sample stems from a study of cytomegalovirus exposure and HLA in healthy donors listed by TCRdb under 2017. With regard to the full study: The roughly 700 repertoires of the first cohort and the roughly 120 validation repertoires were produced on the same platform, according to a later analysis. In addition to the first cohort of 650 to 750 subjects, a separate validation cohort of 120 different subjects was used. The study was designed to test whether signatures of past pathogen exposure could be identified by cataloging public T cell receptors. To predict cytomegalovirus infection status, the study brought together high-throughput TCR immunosequencing, statistical association of individual TCRs with disease status, and machine learning. On the study overall, not on this receptor specifically: While some public TCRs were present in many individuals, most TCR sequences turned up only very rarely across donors. A later analysis found that TCRs clustered in the first cohort also tended to co-occur in the roughly 120 validation repertoires, with approximately 95% of cluster scores above 0. In vitro tests confirmed that a few of the cytomegalovirus-associated TCR beta chains recognize cytomegalovirus antigens. A later analysis lacked HLA typing for the validation cohort, so it scored co-occurrence in that cohort across all 120 or so repertoires. Cytomegalovirus status was reported to be diagnosed by the classifier with high specificity and sensitivity in both the original and validation cohorts. The authors suggested that the approach could potentially be extended to other disease states and immunological phenotypes. The study gave a list of some 150 TCR beta chains associated with cytomegalovirus.

The library relied on the immunoSEQ multiplex PCR assay. The paper's data handling went like this. A statistical classification framework was built to diagnose cytomegalovirus status from the catalog of TCR beta chain sequences. TCRdb's version of the immuneACCESS table is confined to in-frame rearrangements and falls short of the full clone set. An unresolved V gene accounts for under half of the shortfall where checked; the remainder is of unknown origin. The D gene and trimming were derived from the DNA, and the V and J assignments and clone size from that table. This sample has 280,000 or so clones in its table, and over 75% of those were observed once. The leading ten clones occupy around 0.9% of the sample. The donors belonged to the validation cohort of around 110 subjects, which was separate from the 666-subject first cohort. The receptor was derived from a woman aged 18 to 35 in good health and CMV-seronegative. Specimen: PBMCs.

The DNA sequence is as follows: TGCGCCAGCAGCTTGAATGGCGGGATCACAGATACGCAGTATTTT. Translated, it gives CASSLNGGITDTQYF. The receptor chain draws on TRBV5-1 and TRBJ2-3, and TRBD2 may be the D gene, going by 6 matching bases. The germline V gene supplies CDR1 SGHRS and CDR2 YFSETQ. The trim is 1 base for V and 2 bases for J, with a gap of 11 bases between the germline ends. The CDR3 runs 15 amino acids, cysteine and phenylalanine included. The read is trimmed to its CDR3 DNA, 45 bases read in frame from base 1.